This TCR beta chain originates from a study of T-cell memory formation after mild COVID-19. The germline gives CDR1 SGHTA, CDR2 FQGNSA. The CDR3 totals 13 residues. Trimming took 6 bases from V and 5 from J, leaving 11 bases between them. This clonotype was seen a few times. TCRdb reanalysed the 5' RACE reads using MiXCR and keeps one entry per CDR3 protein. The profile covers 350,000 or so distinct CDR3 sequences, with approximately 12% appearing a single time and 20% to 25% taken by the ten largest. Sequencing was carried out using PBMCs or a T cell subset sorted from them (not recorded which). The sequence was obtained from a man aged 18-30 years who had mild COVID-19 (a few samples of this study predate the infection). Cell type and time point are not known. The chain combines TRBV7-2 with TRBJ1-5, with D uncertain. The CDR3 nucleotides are TGTGCCAGCAGACAAGACCGCGATCAGCCCCAGCATTTT. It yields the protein CASRQDRDQPQHF.